Given below is one T cell receptor beta chain in context. Its antigen remains undetermined. Per-base qualities were not stored, and no clone one base away is much larger. The data are from a study of shared clonotypes between healthy human individuals (dated by TCRdb to about 2020). Regarding the study in general: Three men and a couple of women, aged 18 to 49 years, made up the cohort. For each donor, CD4 naive and CD4 memory were each given three plates, CD8 naive was given two plates, and CD8 memory was given one plate. To estimate repertoire size and how much clonotypes are shared between individuals, the study performed deep sequencing of blood TCR repertoires from a handful of healthy adults. Per donor, leukapheresis produced somewhere between about 0.9 and 10 billion PBMCs. To increase sequencing depth and limit assay-specific biases, TCR repertoire library preparation and sequencing were carried out by different laboratories using diverse techniques. Points the paper makes about the study in general: Incomplete sequencing was indicated by rarefaction of sorted-subset datasets, despite the large sequencing depth. Sampling was restricted to blood, and TCR repertoires in tissues likely differ from the TCR repertoires found in blood. Clonotypes shared by all four sorted-subset donors showed higher generation probabilities than non-shared clonotypes. The small number of donors limited the genetic and exposure-history diversity represented. Larger estimated clonotype richness was generally found for naive subsets than for memory subsets. Based on pairwise subsampling, the degree of clonotype sharing among donors was expected to be affected by sequencing depth. Sharing across four donors was observed for about 5% of naive CD4, about 4% of naive CD8, 2% to 2.5% of memory CD4, and around 0.42% of memory CD8 clonotypes.

The CDR3 measures 13 amino acids from cysteine to phenylalanine. Only the CDR3 DNA is retained, 39 bases long and in frame from the first base. V lost 0 bases and J lost 4 bases; the stretch between them is 6 bases long. Per the germline V gene, SGHAT is the CDR1 and FQNNGV is the CDR2. The donors were healthy, HIV-negative adults who had no recently reported acute infections or vaccinations. Only Caucasian adults living in Nashville, Tennessee, USA were represented among the donors. CD4+ T cells were enriched by magnetic negative selection, after which naive cells were positively selected on CD45RA and the negative fraction was taken as the memory subset. Blood was collected by leukapheresis, and PBMCs were isolated by Ficoll-Histopaque density gradient centrifugation and then cryopreserved in liquid nitrogen vapor phase. Analytical flow cytometry was used to check the purity and quantity of each magnetically sorted T cell population. Each sorted fraction had its genomic DNA isolated and then quantified by UV absorbance on a Nanodrop 2000c.

Using the deep immunoSEQ assay, TCR CDR3 regions were amplified from genomic DNA by multiplex PCR. Extracted genomic DNA from each cell subset was spread evenly across all wells of several immunoSEQ 96-well plates, with each plate serving as a replicate. Each replicate PCR for sorted subsets received about 0.2 ug genomic DNA, equal to tens of thousands of T cell genomes. The purified libraries were quantified using a Qubit 3.0 fluorometer, sized with a Bioanalyzer 2100, and then quantified again using the KAPA Library Quantification kit. A separate single-read 150-cycle Illumina NextSeq 550 flow cell was used to sequence each immunoSEQ 96-well plate. Concerning the study's data processing: Because the immunoSEQ output included only junctional sequences and no quality scores, the filtering could not be the same as the filtering used for full-length reads. To assign V/J genes and CDR3, sequences were annotated using PyIR, a Python wrapper for IgBLAST v1.9, with IMGT germline references. Any read was removed if the V/J assignment was weak (E-value above 1e-6), the CDR3 was missing, or the read contained stop codons, out-of-frame junctions, or ambiguous translated residues. V3J clonotypes were defined as sequences sharing the same inferred V gene, J gene, and CDR3 amino acid sequence. To compute the percentage overlap between repertoires, the number of shared unique clonotypes was divided by the size of the smaller repertoire. Richness of each repertoire was evaluated using RTK rarefaction, the Chao1 estimator, and Recon v2.1 estimates of unobserved clonotypes. For all TCRbeta clonotypes obtained by the gDNA method from a few donors, generation probabilities were computed with OLGA. Imported from immuneACCESS, the table was reduced by TCRdb to in-frame sequences with V and J called. These copies leave out some clones; in studies compared against another copy, an unresolved V gene accounts for under half, and the cause of the remainder is not known. V and J calls and clone size are given by that table; D and trimming were obtained from the DNA. In this sample the table shows roughly 700,000 clones, 74% of which occur a single time. The ten largest clones take up over 1.5% of the sample.

This TCR was sampled from a woman in her thirties in good health. The sample consisted of memory CD4+ T cells sorted from blood. Per the publication, the cell subset or site label means: CD45RA-negative fraction. The chain is encoded by TRBV11-2 joined to TRBJ2-5, with no confident D gene call. The bases are TGTGCCAGCAGCTTAGACGAAGGAGAGACCCAGTACTTC. Its translation reads: CASSLDEGETQYF.